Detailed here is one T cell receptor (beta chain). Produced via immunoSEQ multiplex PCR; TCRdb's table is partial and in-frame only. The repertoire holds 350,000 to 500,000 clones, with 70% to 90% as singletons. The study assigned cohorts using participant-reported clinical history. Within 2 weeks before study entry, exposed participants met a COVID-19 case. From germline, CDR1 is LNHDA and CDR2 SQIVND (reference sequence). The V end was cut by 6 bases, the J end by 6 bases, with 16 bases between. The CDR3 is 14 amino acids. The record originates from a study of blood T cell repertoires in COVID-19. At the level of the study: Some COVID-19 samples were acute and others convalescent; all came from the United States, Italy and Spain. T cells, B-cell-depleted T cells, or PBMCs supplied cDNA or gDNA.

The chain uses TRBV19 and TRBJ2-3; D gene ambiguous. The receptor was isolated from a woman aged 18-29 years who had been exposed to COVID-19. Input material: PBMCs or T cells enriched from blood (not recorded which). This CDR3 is CASRPLASSDTQYF. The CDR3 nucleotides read TGTGCCAGTAGACCTTTAGCTAGTTCGGATACGCAGTATTTT.